Following are 27 T cell receptor beta chains from one sample sequenced in a study of long-term antiretroviral therapy in people with HIV. Survey-level immunoSEQ v3.0 assays were run. Sequencing used immunoSEQ multiplex PCR; TCRdb keeps in-frame clones, though not all of them. The table has fewer than 25,000 clones, around 86% seen once. The starting material was unsorted PBMCs, obtained 1.8 years before starting antiretroviral therapy. The origin of the receptors is a woman in her thirties with HIV.

The chain couples TRBV5-1 to TRBJ1-2; TRBD1 matches at 7 bases. V shed 1 base and J 4 bases; nucleotides not matched to a gene: 10. The CDR3 has 16 amino acids. Germline V gene lookup returns CDR1 SGHRS and CDR2 YFSETQ. The CDR3 region has the DNA TGCGCCAGCAGCTTGATGGCGCGGGACAGTCGCTATGGCTACACCTTC. Its translation is CASSLMARDSRYGYTF.

This clone was detected only once. The chain employs TRBV6-5 and TRBJ2-5; 7 bases align to TRBD1. The CDR3 consists of 15 residues. CDR1 is MNHEY and CDR2 is SVGAGI in the germline V gene. Unmatched junction bases numbered 5, after V lost 0 bases and J lost 4 bases. CDR3 protein: CASSYSSGGGETQYF. CDR3 nucleotide sequence: TGTGCCAGCAGTTACTCGTCAGGGGGTGGAGAGACCCAGTACTTC.

This clone was picked up one time. CDR3 sequence: CASSQRPGTGVEAFF. The CDR3 DNA follows: TGCGCCAGCAGCCAACGTCCCGGGACAGGGGTTGAAGCTTTCTTT. The J gene is TRBJ1-1, the V gene TRBV4-1, with 10 bases identical to TRBD1. The CDR3 spans 15 residues. CDR1 and CDR2 (germline): MGHRA, YSYEKL. Trimming at V came to 2 bases and at J to 7 bases, leaving 7 bases not matched to a gene.

The rearrangement joins TRBV29-1 to TRBJ1-1, with a possible D match to TRBD1 (6 bases). Per germline, CDR1 SQVTM and CDR2 ANQGSEA. V lost 5 bases to trimming and J lost 3 bases, with 19 bases between them. This CDR3 is built from 15 residues. CDR3 residues: CSVIPGTQGDTEAFF. The CDR3 DNA follows: TGCAGCGTTATTCCCGGGACACAGGGAGACACTGAAGCTTTCTTT. Full variable domain (missing parts from reference TRBV29-1 and TRBJ1-1): SAVISQKPSRDICQRGTSLTIQCQVDSQVTMMFWYRQQPGQSLTLIATANQGSEATYESGFVIDKFPISRPNLTFSTLTVSNMSPEDSSIYLCSVIPGTQGDTEAFFGQGTRLTVV.

In DNA, the CDR3 is TGTGCCAGCAGCGGTTACACAGGGAAGGATTGGGAGACCCAGTACTTC. This codes for CASSGYTGKDWETQYF. The rearrangement uses TRBV9 and TRBJ2-5, with TRBD1 as a possible D gene (6 bases). V was trimmed by 3 bases and J by 5 bases, leaving 20 bases between them. The CDR3 is 16 residues long. Germline values: CDR1 SGDLS, CDR2 YYNGEE. Combining the CDR3 with reference TRBV9 and TRBJ2-5 gives the whole variable domain DSGVTQTPKHLITATGQRVTLRCSPRSGDLSVYWYQQSLDQGLQFLIQYYNGEERAKGNILERFSAQQFPDLHSELNLSSLELGDSALYFCASSGYTGKDWETQYFGPGTRLLVL.

The rearrangement uses TRBV30 and TRBJ1-2, with unresolved D. This CDR3 has 12 amino acids. Germline V lookup: CDR1 GTSNPN, CDR2 SVGIG (reference sequence). The germline V and J ends were trimmed by 4 bases and 4 bases, with 10 bases remaining between them. The CDR3 loop reads CAWMDGPYGYTF. CDR3 nucleotide sequence: TGTGCCTGGATGGACGGGCCCTATGGCTACACCTTC. Full variable domain (remainder filled in from reference TRBV30 and TRBJ1-2): SQTIHQWPATLVQPVGSPLSLECTVEGTSNPNLYWYRQAAGRGLQLLFYSVGIGQISSEVPQNLSASRPQDRQFILSSKKLLLSDSGFYLCAWMDGPYGYTFGSGTRLTVV.

The count of this clone is one. This chain joins TRBV7-2 and TRBJ2-3; a possible D gene is TRBD2 (7 bases). The V end lost 1 base, the J end lost 6 bases, and 17 bases lay between the germline ends. CDR1 is SGHTA and CDR2 is FQGNSA in the germline V gene. The CDR3 covers 16 residues. Here the CDR3 reads CASSLVGGHLLDTQYF. CDR3 sequence (DNA): TGTGCCAGCAGCTTAGTCGGGGGGCACCTCTTGGATACGCAGTATTTT.

The rearrangement joins TRBV9 to TRBJ1-3; perhaps TRBD1 as D (5 bases). V lost 4 bases to trimming and J lost 8 bases, with 13 bases between them. The CDR3 covers 13 residues. Germline V gene data show CDR1 as SGDLS and CDR2 as YYNGEE. The CDR3, as DNA: TGTGCCAGCAGCAATCAGGGACCGGACACCATATATTTT. This codes for CASSNQGPDTIYF.

V is TRBV10-3 and J is TRBJ1-5, with unresolved D. Trimming removed 0 bases from V and 1 base from J, with 4 bases in between. Germline V gene lookup returns CDR1 ENHRY and CDR2 SYGVKD. The CDR3 loop spans 14 amino acids. CDR3 DNA: TGTGCCATCAGTGAGTCCAAGAGCAATCAGCCCCAGCATTTT. It specifies CAISESKSNQPQHF.

The chain is built from TRBV30 and TRBJ1-1, with a weak D call TRBD1 (5 bases). CDR1 GTSNPN and CDR2 SVGIG come from the germline V gene (reference sequence). The CDR3 contains 13 residues. Trimming stripped 2 bases from V and 4 bases from J, with 11 bases between. CDR3 region: CAWSLWGGTEAFF. The DNA of the CDR3 is TGTGCCTGGAGTCTTTGGGGGGGCACTGAAGCTTTCTTT.

This clone has more than one count but fewer than ten. V and J are TRBV27 and TRBJ1-6; tentative D call: TRBD1 (5 bases). The germline CDR1 and CDR2 sequences are MNHEY and SMNVEV (reference sequence). Trimming shortened V by 2 bases and J by 8 bases, and 7 bases separated the two germline ends. The CDR3 sequence is 13 residues long. DNA of the CDR3: TGTGCCAGCAGTTTAACCAGGGATTCACCCCTCCACTTT. Amino acid sequence: CASSLTRDSPLHF.

This clone came up a few times. V usage is TRBV6-6 and J usage is TRBJ1-3; D call uncertain. Germline V lookup: CDR1 MNHNY, CDR2 SVGAGI (reference sequence). The V and J ends lost 5 bases and 4 bases respectively, with 12 bases between them. This CDR3 spans 14 amino acids. The CDR3 is CASSDSSYGNTIYF. The CDR3 DNA is TGTGCCAGCAGTGATAGTTCCTACGGAAACACCATATATTTT.

The rearrangement joins TRBV6-5 to TRBJ1-2; D unclear. V lost 0 bases and J 3 bases, leaving 5 bases between the germline ends. This CDR3 is 13 amino acids long. The germline V gene has CDR1 MNHEY and CDR2 SVGAGI. DNA of the CDR3: TGTGCCAGCAGTTACTCCTCCCACTATGGCTACACCTTC. Protein sequence: CASSYSSHYGYTF.

V gene TRBV6-5 combines with J gene TRBJ2-2; D may be TRBD1 or TRBD2 (5 bases each). Germline V gene data show CDR1 as MNHEY and CDR2 as SVGAGI. The ends were cut back, 11 bases at V and 2 bases at J, with 18 bases in the middle. The CDR3 is 15 amino acids. CDR3 residues: CAAAGRATNTGELFF. The CDR3 nucleotides read TGTGCCGCGGCGGGCAGGGCCACCAACACCGGGGAGCTGTTTTTT.

This rearrangement joins TRBV29-1 to TRBJ2-3; D is unresolved. The germline gives CDR1 SQVTM, CDR2 ANQGSEA. Trimming left V 3 bases short and J 2 bases short, with 6 bases between. CDR3 length: 12 amino acids. CDR3 nucleotides: TGCAGCGTTGAGGGCTACACAGATACGCAGTATTTT. Translated: CSVEGYTDTQYF.

This chain links TRBV7-2 with TRBJ1-1; D is ambiguous. Germline V gene data show CDR1 as SGHTA and CDR2 as FQGNSA. This CDR3 is 11 amino acids long. The ends were cut back, 6 bases at V and 5 bases at J, with 7 bases in the middle. Here the CDR3 DNA reads TGTGCCAGCAGTTTCCGTACTGAAGCTTTCTTT. Its translation: CASSFRTEAFF.

The genes are TRBV5-1 and TRBJ2-5; a possible D gene is TRBD1 (6 bases). Trimming pared 0 bases from V and 5 bases from J, leaving 14 bases between. The CDR3 consists of 15 residues. The germline V gene encodes CDR1 SGHRS and CDR2 YFSETQ. CDR3 sequence: CASSLVSGAWETQYF. CDR3 bases: TGCGCCAGCAGCTTGGTGTCAGGGGCTTGGGAGACCCAGTACTTC.

This clone has only a few counts. The V gene is TRBV11-2, the J gene TRBJ2-5, with 11 positions matching TRBD1. The junction had 2 bases not matched to a gene; V was cut back by 2 bases and J by 0 bases. CDR3 length equals 16 residues. Germline V gene sequence: CDR1 SGHAT, CDR2 FQNNGV. The CDR3 loop reads CASSLWGQGDQETQYF. DNA for the CDR3: TGTGCCAGCAGCTTATGGGGACAGGGGGACCAAGAGACCCAGTACTTC.

Details on this clone: Germline and junction disagree at one end, which may indicate a read error. This chain links TRBV6-6 with TRBJ2-4; 9 nucleotides agree with TRBD1. There are 16 residues in the CDR3. Germline-derived CDR1 and CDR2 are MNHNY and SVGAGI (reference sequence). CDR3 sequence reads: CANSTGGGITKNIQYF. The CDR3 region has the DNA TGTGCCAACAGTACAGGGGGCGGGATAACCAAAAACATTCAGTACTTC.

The chain links TRBV9 to TRBJ1-6; D is uncertain. The germline CDR1 and CDR2 sequences are SGDLS and YYNGEE. V was shortened by 3 bases and J by 6 bases, with 10 bases between the two germline ends. The CDR3 has 14 amino acids. The CDR3 DNA reads as TGTGCCAGCAGCGGAGACGGTTCTAATTCACCCCTCCACTTT. It translates to CASSGDGSNSPLHF.

V gene TRBV10-2 combines with J gene TRBJ2-7; TRBD1 matches at 10 bases. The CDR3 runs 14 residues. V lost 3 bases to trimming and J lost 4 bases; unmatched junction nucleotides: 3. Germline V gene data show CDR1 as WSHSY and CDR2 as SAAADI. CDR3 DNA: TGCGCCAGCAGTGAAGGGACAGGGGATTACGAGCAGTACGTC. The encoded protein is CASSEGTGDYEQYV.

The CDR3: CASSFTGGKNTEAFF. CDR3 sequence (DNA): TGTGCCAGCAGCTTTACAGGGGGTAAGAACACTGAAGCTTTCTTT. This chain uses TRBV7-2 with TRBJ1-1; 8 bases map to TRBD1. The V gene's germline CDR1 is SGHTA and CDR2 FQGNSA. The V gene end was trimmed by 3 bases and the J gene end by 1 base; junction bases not matched to a gene: 4. CDR3 size: 15 residues.

The chain carries TRBV4-1 and TRBJ2-7; TRBD2 is a possible D gene (7 bases). Trimming took off 4 bases at V and 6 bases at J, with 22 bases between the two ends. The germline gives CDR1 MGHRA, CDR2 YSYEKL. The CDR3 runs to 16 residues. In DNA form, the CDR3 reads TGCGCCAGCAGCCCCGGGGGGCTGATGAGGGGACGCGAGCAGTACTTC. This encodes CASSPGGLMRGREQYF.

The chain carries TRBV5-1 and TRBJ1-2; 10 positions match TRBD1. Germline CDR1 is SGHRS and CDR2 is YFSETQ. The CDR3 covers 16 residues. J gave up 8 bases and V 6 bases, and 16 bases lay outside the gene matches. The CDR3 sequence is CASTRNAGTGESGYTF. CDR3 sequence (DNA): TGCGCCAGCACCCGGAACGCTGGGACAGGGGAATCCGGCTACACCTTC.

This chain uses TRBV19 with TRBJ2-1; 11 nucleotides agree with TRBD2. This CDR3 region has 15 residues. Trimming removed 5 bases from V and 4 bases from J; junction bases left unmatched: 4. The germline CDR1 and CDR2 sequences are LNHDA and SQIVND (reference sequence). The CDR3 bases are TGTGCCAGTAGTCTAACTAGCGGGGGTTACAATGAGCAGTTCTTC. Residues: CASSLTSGGYNEQFF.

The rearrangement links TRBV6-1 to TRBJ1-2, with D uncertain. Trimming cost V 1 base and J 7 bases, with 13 bases left between them. The germline gives CDR1 MNHNS, CDR2 SASEGT. The CDR3 spans 14 residues. CDR3 sequence reads: CASSEGGNLFGYTF. The DNA for the CDR3 is TGTGCCAGCAGTGAAGGGGGTAACCTCTTTGGCTACACCTTC.

The chain carries TRBV29-1 and TRBJ1-2, with D unclear. V gave up 4 bases and J gave up 7 bases, with 10 bases separating them. Germline CDR1 and CDR2: SQVTM and ANQGSEA. The CDR3 consists of 11 residues. This CDR3 is CSVVGLGGYTF. The CDR3 coding sequence is TGCAGCGTTGTAGGGTTGGGTGGCTACACCTTC.